This TCR beta chain was found in a study of T cell responses to AZD1222 COVID-19 vaccine. The wider study: Second-dose schedules of about 4 or about 12 weeks were combined.

The trim removed 4 bases at V and 1 base at J, leaving 9 bases unmatched. The CDR3 contains 16 residues. Germline V gene data show CDR1 as SGDLS and CDR2 as YYNGEE. Clones were sequenced by immunoSEQ multiplex PCR, and TCRdb holds only the in-frame ones, with some missing. The sample contains 100,000 or so clones, about 92% of which appear only once. Points from the study as a whole: At baseline, just 5 or 6 AZD1222 recipients tested seropositive.

With regard to this clone: The target antigen is unknown.

The TCR was taken from an adult in good health. The material sequenced was peripheral blood, taken on day 0 of AZD1222 vaccination. V gene TRBV9 combines with J gene TRBJ2-3, with 7 nucleotides matching TRBD2. The CDR3 sequence: CASSLWEGVGTDTQYF. The CDR3 DNA reads as TGTGCCAGCAGCCTCTGGGAGGGAGTGGGCACAGATACGCAGTATTTT.